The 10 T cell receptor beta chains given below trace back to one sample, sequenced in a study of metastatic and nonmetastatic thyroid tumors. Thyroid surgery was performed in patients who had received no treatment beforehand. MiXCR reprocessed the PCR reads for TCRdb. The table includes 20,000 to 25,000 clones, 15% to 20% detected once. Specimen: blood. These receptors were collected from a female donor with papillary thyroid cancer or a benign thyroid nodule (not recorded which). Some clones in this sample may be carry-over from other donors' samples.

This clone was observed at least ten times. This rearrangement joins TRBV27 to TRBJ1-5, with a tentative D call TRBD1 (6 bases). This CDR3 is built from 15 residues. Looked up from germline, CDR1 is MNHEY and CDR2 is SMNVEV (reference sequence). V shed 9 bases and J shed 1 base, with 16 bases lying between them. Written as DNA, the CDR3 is TGTGCCAGTGTTATGTCGGGGGGCAGCAATCAGCCCCAGCATTTT. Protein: CASVMSGGSNQPQHF.

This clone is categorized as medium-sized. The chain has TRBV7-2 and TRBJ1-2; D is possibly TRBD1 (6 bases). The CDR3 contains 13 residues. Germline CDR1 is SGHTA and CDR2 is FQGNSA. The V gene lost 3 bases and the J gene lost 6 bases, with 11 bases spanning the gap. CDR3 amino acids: CASSLVQGDGYTF. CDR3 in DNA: TGTGCCAGCAGCTTGGTACAGGGTGATGGCTACACCTTC. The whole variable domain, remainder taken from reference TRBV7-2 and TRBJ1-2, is GAGVSQSPSNKVTEKGKDVELRCDPISGHTALYWYRQSLGQGLEFLIYFQGNSAPDKSGLPSDRFSAERTGGSVSTLTIQRTQQEDSAVYLCASSLVQGDGYTFGSGTRLTVV.

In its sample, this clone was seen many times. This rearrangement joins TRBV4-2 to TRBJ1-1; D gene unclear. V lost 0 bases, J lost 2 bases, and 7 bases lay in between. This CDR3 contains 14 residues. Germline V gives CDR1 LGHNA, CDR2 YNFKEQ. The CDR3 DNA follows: TGTGCCAGCAGCCAAGATTTACTTAACACTGAAGCTTTCTTT. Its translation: CASSQDLLNTEAFF.

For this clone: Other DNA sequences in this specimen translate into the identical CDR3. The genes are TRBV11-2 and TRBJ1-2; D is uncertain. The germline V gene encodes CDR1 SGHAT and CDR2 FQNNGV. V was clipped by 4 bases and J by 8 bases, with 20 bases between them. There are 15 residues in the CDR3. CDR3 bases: TGTGCCAGCAGCTCCTCAGGTACCAACTTCCGAGGCTACACCTTC. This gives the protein CASSSSGTNFRGYTF.

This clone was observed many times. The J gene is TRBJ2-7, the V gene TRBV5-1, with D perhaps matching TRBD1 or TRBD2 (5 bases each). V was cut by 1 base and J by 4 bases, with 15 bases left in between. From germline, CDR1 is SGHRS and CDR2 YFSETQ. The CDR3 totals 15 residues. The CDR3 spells CASSLFGGDAYEQYF. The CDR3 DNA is TGCGCCAGCAGCTTGTTTGGTGGGGACGCTTACGAGCAGTACTTC.

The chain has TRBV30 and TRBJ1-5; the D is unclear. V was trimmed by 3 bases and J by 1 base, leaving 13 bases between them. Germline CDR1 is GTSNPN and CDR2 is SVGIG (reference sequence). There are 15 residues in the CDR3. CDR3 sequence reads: CAWSQGRLSNQPQHF. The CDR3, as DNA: TGTGCCTGGAGCCAAGGGCGGTTGAGCAATCAGCCCCAGCATTTT.

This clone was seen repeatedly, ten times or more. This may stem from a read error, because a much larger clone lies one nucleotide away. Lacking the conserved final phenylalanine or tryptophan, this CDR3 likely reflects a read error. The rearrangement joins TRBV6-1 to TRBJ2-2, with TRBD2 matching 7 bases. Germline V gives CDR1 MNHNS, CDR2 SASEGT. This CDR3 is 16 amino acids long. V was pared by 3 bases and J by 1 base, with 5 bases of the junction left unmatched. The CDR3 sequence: CASSDPGLQNTGELFL. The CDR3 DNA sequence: TGTGCCAGCAGTGACCCGGGACTACAGAACACCGGGGAGCTGTTTCTT.

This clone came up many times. The CDR3 sequence: CASSLEEREKLFF. In DNA form, the CDR3 reads TGTGCCAGCAGCTTAGAGGAAAGAGAAAAACTGTTTTTT. The V and J genes are TRBV11-3 and TRBJ1-4; D is unclear. CDR1 is SGHNT, CDR2 YENEEA, per germline. Trimming pared 0 bases from V and 8 bases from J, leaving 7 bases between. This CDR3 spans 13 amino acids.

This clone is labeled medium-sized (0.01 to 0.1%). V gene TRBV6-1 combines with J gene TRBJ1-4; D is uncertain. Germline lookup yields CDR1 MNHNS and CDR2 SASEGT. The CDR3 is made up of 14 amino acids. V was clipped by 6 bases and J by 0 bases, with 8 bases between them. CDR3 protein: CASRFGTTNEKLFF. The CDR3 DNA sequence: TGTGCCAGCAGATTCGGGACAACTAATGAAAAACTGTTTTTT.

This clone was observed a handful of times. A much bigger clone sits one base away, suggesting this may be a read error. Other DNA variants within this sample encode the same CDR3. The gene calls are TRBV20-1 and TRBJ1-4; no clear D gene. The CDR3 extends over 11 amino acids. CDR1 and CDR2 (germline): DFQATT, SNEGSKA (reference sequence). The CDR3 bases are TGCAGTGCTAGAGATTATGAAAAGCTGTTTTTT. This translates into CSARDYEKLFF.